This TCR beta chain was documented in a study of shared clonotypes between healthy human individuals (dated by TCRdb to 2018 to 2020). Concerning the study at large: The cohort included a few men and a couple of women between 18 and 49 years of age. Per donor, three plates each were used for CD4 naive and CD4 memory, two for CD8 naive, and one for CD8 memory. To estimate repertoire size and how much clonotypes are shared between individuals, the study performed deep sequencing of blood TCR repertoires from a few healthy adults. Between about 0.94 and 8.9 billion PBMCs per donor were obtained by leukapheresis. Libraries were prepared and TCR repertoires were sequenced by different laboratories using diverse techniques, in order to increase sequencing depth and limit assay-specific biases.

Healthy HIV-negative adults with no recently reported acute infections or vaccinations were included as donors. All donors were Caucasian adults living in Nashville, Tennessee, USA. Magnetic negative selection was used to enrich CD4+ T cells, after which naive cells were positively selected on CD45RA and the negative fraction became the memory subset. Blood was collected by leukapheresis, and PBMCs were isolated by Ficoll-Histopaque density gradient centrifugation and then cryopreserved in liquid nitrogen vapor phase. Purity and quantity of every magnetically sorted T cell population were checked by analytical flow cytometry. Genomic DNA was isolated from every sorted fraction and measured by UV absorbance on a Nanodrop 2000c. V and J are trimmed by 6 bases and 3 bases, and the gene matches miss 6 bases of the junction. From its cysteine to its phenylalanine, the CDR3 spans 14 amino acids. Only the CDR3 part of the read is kept: 42 bases, read in frame from the first base. Based on the germline V gene (reference sequence), the CDR1 and CDR2 sequences are LNHDA and SQIVND.

Turning to this clone: Its antigen is still unknown. No qualities accompany the bases; no much larger clone lies one base away.

What the authors observed across the whole study: Pairwise subsampling indicated that sequencing depth was expected to affect the degree of clonotype sharing among donors. Higher generation probabilities were observed for clonotypes shared by all four sorted-subset donors than for non-shared clonotypes. Rarefaction of sorted-subset datasets indicated incomplete sequencing despite the large sequencing depth. Naive subsets generally had larger estimated clonotype richness than memory subsets. Across four donors, around 5.4% of naive CD4, approximately 4% of naive CD8, about 2.3% of memory CD4, and 0.4% of memory CD8 clonotypes were shared. Because the study included only a small number of donors, the genetic and exposure-history diversity represented was limited. Sampling was limited to blood, and TCR repertoires in tissue likely differ from TCR repertoires in blood.

Using the deep immunoSEQ assay, TCR CDR3 regions were amplified from genomic DNA by multiplex PCR. Extracted genomic DNA from each cell subset was spread evenly across all wells of several immunoSEQ 96-well plates, with each plate serving as a replicate. For sorted subsets, each replicate PCR was loaded with roughly 190 ng genomic DNA, equivalent to 30,000 or so T cell genomes. Purified libraries were quantified with a Qubit 3.0 fluorometer, sized on a Bioanalyzer 2100, and re-quantified with the KAPA Library Quantification kit. A separate single-read 150-cycle Illumina NextSeq 550 flow cell was used to sequence each immunoSEQ 96-well plate. The authors' pipeline ran thus. Because the immunoSEQ output held only junctional sequences and lacked quality scores, the filtering could not match the filtering applied to full-length reads. Sequences were annotated with PyIR, a Python wrapper for IgBLAST v1.9, using IMGT germline references to assign V/J genes and CDR3. Any read was removed if the V/J assignment was weak (E-value above 1e-6), the CDR3 was missing, or the read contained stop codons, out-of-frame junctions, or ambiguous translated residues. V3J clonotypes were defined by identical inferred V gene, J gene, and CDR3 amino acid sequence. Percentage overlap between repertoires was computed as shared unique clonotypes divided by the size of the smaller repertoire. Three approaches were used to assess repertoire richness: RTK rarefaction, the Chao1 estimator, and Recon v2.1 estimates of unobserved clonotypes. For all TCRbeta clonotypes obtained by the gDNA method from a handful of donors, generation probabilities were computed with OLGA. TCRdb mirrors the immuneACCESS table, restricted to in-frame sequences. Some clones are absent from its copies; in checked studies, under half trace to an unresolved V gene, and the reason for the others is unknown. The DNA was the basis for D and trimming; V, J and clone size are from that table. This sample comprises more than 2,000,000 clones, approximately 93% of them detected only once. The leading ten clones occupy about 0.37% of the sample.

This receptor was obtained from a man aged 18 to 29 in good health. Some clones in this sample may be carry-over from other donors' samples. The receptor chain draws on TRBV19 and TRBJ1-1, with 8 middle bases fitting TRBD1. Sequenced material: naive CD4+ T cells from PBMCs. In light of the paper, this sample's cell subset or site label describes: CD45RA+ positively selected. The CDR3 is CASRNPGQDTEAFF. The sequenced DNA: TGTGCCAGTAGAAATCCGGGACAGGACACTGAAGCTTTCTTT.